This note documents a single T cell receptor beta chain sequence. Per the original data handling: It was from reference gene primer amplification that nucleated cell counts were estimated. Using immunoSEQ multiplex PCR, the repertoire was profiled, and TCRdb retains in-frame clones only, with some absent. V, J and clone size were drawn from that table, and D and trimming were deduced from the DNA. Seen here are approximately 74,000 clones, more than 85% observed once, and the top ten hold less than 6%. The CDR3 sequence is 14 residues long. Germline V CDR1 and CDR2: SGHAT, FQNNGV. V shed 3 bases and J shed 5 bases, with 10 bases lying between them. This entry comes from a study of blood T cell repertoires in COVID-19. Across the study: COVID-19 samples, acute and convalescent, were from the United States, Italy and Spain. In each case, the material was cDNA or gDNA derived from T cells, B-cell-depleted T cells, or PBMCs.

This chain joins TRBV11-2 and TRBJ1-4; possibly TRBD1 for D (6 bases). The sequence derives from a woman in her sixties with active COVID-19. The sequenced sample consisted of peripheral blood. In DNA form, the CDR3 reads TGTGCCAGCAGCTTTAAAGGGGGAAATGAAAAACTGTTTTTT. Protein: CASSFKGGNEKLFF.